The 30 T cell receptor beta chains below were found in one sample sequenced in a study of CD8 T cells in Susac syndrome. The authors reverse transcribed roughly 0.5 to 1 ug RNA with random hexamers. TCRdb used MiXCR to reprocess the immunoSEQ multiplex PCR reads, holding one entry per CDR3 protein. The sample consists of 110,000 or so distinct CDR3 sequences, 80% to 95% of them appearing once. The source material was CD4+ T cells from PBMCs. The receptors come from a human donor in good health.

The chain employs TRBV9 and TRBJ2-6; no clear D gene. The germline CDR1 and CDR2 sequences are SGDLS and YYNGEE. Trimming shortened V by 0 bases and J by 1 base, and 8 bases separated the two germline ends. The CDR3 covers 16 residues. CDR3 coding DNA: TGTGCCAGCAGCGTAGCTCCGGATTCTGGGGCCAACGTCCTGACTTTC. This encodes CASSVAPDSGANVLTF.

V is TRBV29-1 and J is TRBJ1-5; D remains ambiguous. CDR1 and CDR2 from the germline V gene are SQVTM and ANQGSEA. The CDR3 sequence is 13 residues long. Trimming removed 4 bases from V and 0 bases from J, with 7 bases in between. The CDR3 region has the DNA TGCAGCGTTGCGGGCAGTAGCAATCAGCCCCAGCATTTT. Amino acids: CSVAGSSNQPQHF.

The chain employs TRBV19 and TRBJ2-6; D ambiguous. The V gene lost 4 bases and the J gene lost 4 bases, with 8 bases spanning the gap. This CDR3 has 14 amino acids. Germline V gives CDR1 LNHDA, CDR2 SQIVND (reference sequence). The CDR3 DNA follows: TGTGCCAGTAGTACGTTCGCCGGGGCCAACGTCCTGACTTTC. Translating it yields CASSTFAGANVLTF.

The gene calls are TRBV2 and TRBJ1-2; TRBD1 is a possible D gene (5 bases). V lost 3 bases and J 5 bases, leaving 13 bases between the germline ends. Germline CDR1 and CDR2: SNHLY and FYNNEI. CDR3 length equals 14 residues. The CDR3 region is CASSDPDRGYGYTF. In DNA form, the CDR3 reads TGTGCCAGCAGTGATCCGGATAGGGGTTATGGCTACACCTTC.

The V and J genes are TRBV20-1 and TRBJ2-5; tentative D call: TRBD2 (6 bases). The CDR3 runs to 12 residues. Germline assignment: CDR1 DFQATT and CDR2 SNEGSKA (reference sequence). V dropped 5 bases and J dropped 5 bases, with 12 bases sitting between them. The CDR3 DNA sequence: TGCAGTGCTTGGGGGGTGGGGGAGACCCAGTACTTC. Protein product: CSAWGVGETQYF.

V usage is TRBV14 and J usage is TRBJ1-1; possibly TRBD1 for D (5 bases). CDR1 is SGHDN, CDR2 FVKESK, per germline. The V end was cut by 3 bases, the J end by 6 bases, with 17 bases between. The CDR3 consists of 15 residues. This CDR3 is CASSHQGPSNAEAFF. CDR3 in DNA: TGTGCCAGCAGCCACCAGGGACCAAGTAACGCTGAAGCTTTCTTT.

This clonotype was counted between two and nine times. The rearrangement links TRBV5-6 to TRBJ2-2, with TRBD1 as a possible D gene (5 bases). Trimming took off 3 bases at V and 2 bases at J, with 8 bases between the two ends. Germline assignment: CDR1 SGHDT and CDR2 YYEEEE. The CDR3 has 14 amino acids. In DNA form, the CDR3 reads TGTGCCAGCAGCTCTCAGGGAAACACCGGGGAGCTGTTTTTT. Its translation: CASSSQGNTGELFF.

Here the CDR3 reads CSASRGQGPNQPQHF. CDR3 bases: TGCAGTGCTAGTCGTGGTCAGGGACCGAATCAGCCCCAGCATTTT. J is TRBJ1-5 and V is TRBV20-1, with a weak D call TRBD1 (5 bases). The CDR3 loop spans 15 amino acids. The germline gives CDR1 DFQATT, CDR2 SNEGSKA (reference sequence). Trimming shortened V by 3 bases and J by 4 bases, and 16 bases separated the two germline ends.

The CDR3 spells CASTSGQPQETQYF. DNA for the CDR3: TGTGCCAGCACGTCGGGGCAGCCGCAAGAGACCCAGTACTTC. The chain joins TRBV5-8 to TRBJ2-5, with D tentatively TRBD1 or TRBD2 (5 bases each). V lost 6 bases and J 2 bases, leaving 14 bases between the germline ends. Germline CDR1 reads SGHTS; CDR2 reads YDEGEE. This CDR3 spans 14 amino acids.

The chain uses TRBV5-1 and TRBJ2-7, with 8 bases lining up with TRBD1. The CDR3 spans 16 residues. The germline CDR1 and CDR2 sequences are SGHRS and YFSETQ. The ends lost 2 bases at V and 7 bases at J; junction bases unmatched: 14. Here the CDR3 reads CASSLSGTGPIQEQYF. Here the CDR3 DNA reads TGCGCCAGCAGCTTATCCGGGACAGGTCCCATCCAGGAGCAGTACTTC.

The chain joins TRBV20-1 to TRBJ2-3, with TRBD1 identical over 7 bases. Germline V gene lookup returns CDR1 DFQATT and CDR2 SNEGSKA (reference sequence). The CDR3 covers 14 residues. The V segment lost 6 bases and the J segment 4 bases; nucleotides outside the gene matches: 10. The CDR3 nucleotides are TGCAGTGCCAAGGACAGGCTAAGGGCAGATACGCAGTATTTT. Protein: CSAKDRLRADTQYF.

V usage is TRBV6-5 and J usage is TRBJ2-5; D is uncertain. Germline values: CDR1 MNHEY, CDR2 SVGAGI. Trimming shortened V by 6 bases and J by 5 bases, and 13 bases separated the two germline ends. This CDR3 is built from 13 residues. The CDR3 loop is CASSPPLAETQYF. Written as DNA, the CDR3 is TGTGCCAGCAGCCCTCCTCTGGCGGAGACCCAGTACTTC.

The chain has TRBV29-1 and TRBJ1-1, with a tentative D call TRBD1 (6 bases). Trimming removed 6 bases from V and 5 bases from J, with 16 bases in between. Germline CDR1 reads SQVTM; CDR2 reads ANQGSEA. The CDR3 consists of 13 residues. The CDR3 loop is CSVRQVLSTEAFF. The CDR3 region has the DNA TGCAGCGTGCGACAGGTTCTGAGTACTGAAGCTTTCTTT.

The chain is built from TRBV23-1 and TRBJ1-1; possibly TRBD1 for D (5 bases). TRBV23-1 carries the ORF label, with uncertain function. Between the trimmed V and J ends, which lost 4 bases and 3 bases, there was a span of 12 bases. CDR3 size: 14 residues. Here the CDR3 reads CASSLVRGDTEAFF. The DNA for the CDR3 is TGCGCCAGCAGTCTCGTGAGGGGAGACACTGAAGCTTTCTTT.

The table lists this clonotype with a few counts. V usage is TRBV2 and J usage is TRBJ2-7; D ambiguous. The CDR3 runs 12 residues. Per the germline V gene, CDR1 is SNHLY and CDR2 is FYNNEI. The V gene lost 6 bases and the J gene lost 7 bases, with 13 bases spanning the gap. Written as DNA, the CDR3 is TGTGCCAGCAGACCGGGTTTGTGGGAGCAGTACTTC. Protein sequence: CASRPGLWEQYF.

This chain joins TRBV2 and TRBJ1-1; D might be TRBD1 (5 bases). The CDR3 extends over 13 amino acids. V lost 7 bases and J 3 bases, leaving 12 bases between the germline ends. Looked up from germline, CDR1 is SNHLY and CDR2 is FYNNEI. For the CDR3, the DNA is TGTGCCAGCACTGGGGCGAGGGACACTGAAGCTTTCTTT. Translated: CASTGARDTEAFF.

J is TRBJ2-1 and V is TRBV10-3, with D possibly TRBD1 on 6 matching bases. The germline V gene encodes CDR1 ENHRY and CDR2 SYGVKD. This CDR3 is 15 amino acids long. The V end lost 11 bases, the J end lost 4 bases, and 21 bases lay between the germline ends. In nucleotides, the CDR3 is TGTGCCCCCGGGAAGGGGGAACAACGGTACAATGAGCAGTTCTTC. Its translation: CAPGKGEQRYNEQFF.

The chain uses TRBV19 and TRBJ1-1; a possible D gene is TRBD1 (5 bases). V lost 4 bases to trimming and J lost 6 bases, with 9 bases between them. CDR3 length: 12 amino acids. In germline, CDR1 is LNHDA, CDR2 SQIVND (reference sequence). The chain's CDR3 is CASSTRVPEAFF. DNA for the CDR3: TGTGCCAGTAGTACCAGGGTACCTGAAGCTTTCTTT.

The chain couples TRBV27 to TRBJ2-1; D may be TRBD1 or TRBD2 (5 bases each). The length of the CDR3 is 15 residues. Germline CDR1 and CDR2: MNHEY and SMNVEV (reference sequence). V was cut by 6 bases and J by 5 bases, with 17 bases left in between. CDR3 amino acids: CASSPPGRTHNEQFF. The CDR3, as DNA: TGTGCCAGCAGCCCACCGGGACGGACCCACAATGAGCAGTTCTTC.

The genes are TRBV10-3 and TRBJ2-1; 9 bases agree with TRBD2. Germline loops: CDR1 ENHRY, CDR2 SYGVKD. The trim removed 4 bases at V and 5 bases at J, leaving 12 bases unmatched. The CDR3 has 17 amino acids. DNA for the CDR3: TGTGCCATCAGTGCGGAGCGGGGGGACATCAGGGACAATGAGCAGTTCTTC. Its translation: CAISAERGDIRDNEQFF.

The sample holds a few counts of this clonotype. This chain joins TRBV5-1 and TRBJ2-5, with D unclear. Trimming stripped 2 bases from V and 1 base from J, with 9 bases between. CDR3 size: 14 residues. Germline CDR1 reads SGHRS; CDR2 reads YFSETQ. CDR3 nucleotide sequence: TGCGCCAGCAGCTTTAAGGATGGCCAAGAGACCCAGTACTTC. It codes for CASSFKDGQETQYF. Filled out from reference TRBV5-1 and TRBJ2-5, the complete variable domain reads KAGVTQTPRYLIKTRGQQVTLSCSPISGHRSVSWYQQTPGQGLQFLFEYFSETQRNKGNFPGRFSGRQFSNSRSEMNVSTLELGDSALYLCASSFKDGQETQYFGPGTRLLVL.

The CDR3 DNA reads TGTGCCAGCAGCTTTTGGGACAGTAACCCCTATCAGCCCCAGCATTTT. This translates into CASSFWDSNPYQPQHF. This chain links TRBV5-6 with TRBJ1-5, with 7 positions matching TRBD1. The CDR3 contains 16 residues. Germline CDR1 reads SGHDT; CDR2 reads YYEEEE. Trimming cost V 2 bases and J 5 bases; bases outside gene matches: 10.

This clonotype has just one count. The CDR3 DNA is TGTGCCAGCAGCTTAGGTACAGGACAATACCAAGAGACCCAGTACTTC. It translates to CASSLGTGQYQETQYF. The J gene is TRBJ2-5, the V gene TRBV7-2; D possibly corresponds to TRBD1 (5 bases). Germline loops: CDR1 SGHTA, CDR2 FQGNSA. The ends were cut back, 1 base at V and 0 bases at J, with 12 bases in the middle. There are 16 residues in the CDR3.

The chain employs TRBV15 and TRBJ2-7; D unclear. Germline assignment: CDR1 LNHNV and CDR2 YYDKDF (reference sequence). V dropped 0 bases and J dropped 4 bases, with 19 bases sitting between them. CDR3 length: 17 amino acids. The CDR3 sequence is CATSREGPWAERYEQYF. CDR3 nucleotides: TGTGCCACCAGCAGAGAAGGGCCCTGGGCGGAACGATACGAGCAGTACTTC.

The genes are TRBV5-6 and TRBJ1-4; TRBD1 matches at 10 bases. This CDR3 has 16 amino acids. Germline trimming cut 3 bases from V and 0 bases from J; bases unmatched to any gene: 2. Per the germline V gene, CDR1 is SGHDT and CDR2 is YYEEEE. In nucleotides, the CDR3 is TGTGCCAGCAGCTCAGGGACAGGGGCAACTAATGAAAAACTGTTTTTT. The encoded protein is CASSSGTGATNEKLFF.

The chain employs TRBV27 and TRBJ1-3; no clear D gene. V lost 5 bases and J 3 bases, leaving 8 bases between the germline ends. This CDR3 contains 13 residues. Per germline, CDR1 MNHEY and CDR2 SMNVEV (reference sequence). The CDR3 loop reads CASSVNSGNTIYF. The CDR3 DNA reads TGTGCCAGCAGTGTAAACAGTGGAAACACCATATATTTT.

The CDR3 nucleotides are TGTGCCACCAGCGGTCGATATGGCTACACCTTC. Translated: CATSGRYGYTF. The chain has TRBV15 and TRBJ1-2; D remains ambiguous. This CDR3 is 11 amino acids long. Germline CDR1 is LNHNV and CDR2 is YYDKDF (reference sequence). V lost 5 bases and J 5 bases, leaving 6 bases between the germline ends. Full variable domain (outside the CDR3, taken from reference TRBV15 and TRBJ1-2): DAMVIQNPRYQVTQFGKPVTLSCSQTLNHNVMYWYQQKSSQAPKLLFHYYDKDFNNEADTPDNFQSRRPNTSFCFLDIRSPGLGDTAMYLCATSGRYGYTFGSGTRLTVV.

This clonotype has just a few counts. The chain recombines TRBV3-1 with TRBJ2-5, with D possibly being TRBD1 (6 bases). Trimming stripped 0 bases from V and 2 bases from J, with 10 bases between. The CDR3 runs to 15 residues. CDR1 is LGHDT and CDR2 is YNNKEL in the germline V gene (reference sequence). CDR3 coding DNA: TGTGCCAGCAGCCAAGATCACGGACAGCAAGAGACCCAGTACTTC. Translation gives CASSQDHGQQETQYF.

The CDR3 sequence: CASRRGGELFF. As DNA, the CDR3 is TGTGCCAGCCGCCGGGGAGGGGAACTGTTTTTT. This rearrangement joins TRBV7-9 to TRBJ1-4, with TRBD1 as a possible D gene (5 bases). From germline, CDR1 is SEHNR and CDR2 FQNEAQ (reference sequence). The CDR3 spans 11 residues. Trimming left V 8 bases short and J 12 bases short, with 13 bases between.

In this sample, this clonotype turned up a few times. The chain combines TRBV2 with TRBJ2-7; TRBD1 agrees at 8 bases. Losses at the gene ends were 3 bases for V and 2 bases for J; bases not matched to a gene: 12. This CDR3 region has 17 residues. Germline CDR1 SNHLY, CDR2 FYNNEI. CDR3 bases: TGTGCCAGCAGTGATTGGGGAGACAGGGGCTTCACCTACGAGCAGTACTTC. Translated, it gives CASSDWGDRGFTYEQYF.